The 18 T cell receptor beta chains below all came from one sample that was sequenced in a study of cytomegalovirus exposure and HLA in healthy donors. The PCR was carried out with 60 Vbeta primers and 13 Jbeta primers. Method: immunoSEQ multiplex PCR; TCRdb's copy keeps in-frame clones and lacks some. The sample records around 86,000 clones, less than 10% being singletons. The sample taken for sequencing was PBMCs. These receptors were obtained from a man between 50 and 59 years old in good health and CMV-seronegative.

CDR3 residues: CASRGVKKEPNTEAFF. In DNA, the CDR3 is TGTGCCAGCAGAGGGGTAAAGAAAGAGCCGAACACTGAAGCTTTCTTT. The chain joins TRBV6-4 to TRBJ1-1; tentatively, D is TRBD1 (5 bases). Germline-derived CDR1 and CDR2 are MRHNA and SNTAGT. The length of the CDR3 is 16 residues. V was shortened by 6 bases and J by 1 base, with 18 bases between the two germline ends.

This chain joins TRBV6-1 and TRBJ1-6; 7 bases line up with TRBD1. In germline, CDR1 is MNHNS, CDR2 SASEGT. The CDR3 consists of 15 residues. Unmatched junction bases numbered 7, after V lost 1 base and J lost 10 bases. CDR3 protein: CASSEEGTVPSPLHF. CDR3 nucleotide sequence: TGTGCCAGCAGTGAAGAGGGGACAGTCCCCTCACCCCTCCACTTT.

V usage is TRBV30 and J usage is TRBJ2-1, with 8 bases lining up with TRBD1. Trimming at V came to 0 bases and at J to 3 bases, leaving 16 bases not matched to a gene. This CDR3 region has 19 residues. Germline V CDR1 and CDR2: GTSNPN, SVGIG (reference sequence). The CDR3 bases are TGTGCCTGGAGTGTAAAGGACAGGGCCACTTACGCCGACTACAATGAGCAGTTCTTC. The encoded protein is CAWSVKDRATYADYNEQFF.

The chain joins TRBV7-9 to TRBJ2-7; TRBD1 aligns across 7 bases. Trimming removed 5 bases from V and 2 bases from J; junction bases left unmatched: 6. Germline CDR1 reads SEHNR; CDR2 reads FQNEAQ (reference sequence). This CDR3 has 14 amino acids. For the CDR3, the DNA is TGTGCCAGCAGCCCCCTGGGACAGCCCTACGAGCAGTACTTC. Translation: CASSPLGQPYEQYF.

The genes are TRBV11-1 and TRBJ2-7, with D possibly being TRBD2 (7 bases). The CDR3 loop spans 16 amino acids. The V gene's germline CDR1 is SGHAT and CDR2 FQDESV (reference sequence). Trimming removed 5 bases at V and 0 bases at J, with 17 bases between. This chain's CDR3 is CASSNGGRGTSYEQYF. CDR3 nucleotide sequence: TGTGCCAGCAGCAACGGGGGGAGGGGGACCTCCTACGAGCAGTACTTC.

The chain uses TRBV4-3 and TRBJ1-2, with 8 nucleotides matching TRBD1. From germline, CDR1 is LGHNA and CDR2 YSLEER. This CDR3 has 15 amino acids. Trimming cost V 1 base and J 3 bases; bases outside gene matches: 4. The DNA for the CDR3 is TGCGCCAGCAGCCAAGGCAGGGGGCGCGACTATGGCTACACCTTC. Encoded protein: CASSQGRGRDYGYTF.

The chain is built from TRBV28 and TRBJ2-5, with 11 bases that match TRBD2. CDR3 size: 15 residues. V shed 2 bases and J 2 bases; nucleotides not matched to a gene: 1. Looked up from germline, CDR1 is MDHEN and CDR2 is SYDVKM. Here the CDR3 reads CASSLASGGQETQYF. The CDR3 DNA reads as TGTGCCAGCAGTTTAGCTAGCGGGGGGCAAGAGACCCAGTACTTC.

This clone was found a few times. The gene calls are TRBV6-1 and TRBJ1-2; 8 nucleotides agree with TRBD1. Trimming removed 4 bases from V and 8 bases from J; junction bases left unmatched: 9. The CDR3 runs 14 residues. Germline assignment: CDR1 MNHNS and CDR2 SASEGT. DNA for the CDR3: TGTGCCAGCAGTGGAACCGGGACAGGTGGCGGCTACACCTTC. Translating gives CASSGTGTGGGYTF.

This sequence joins TRBV28 and TRBJ2-5, with D unresolved. The CDR3 contains 12 residues. The germline gives CDR1 MDHEN, CDR2 SYDVKM. V was trimmed by 4 bases and J by 5 bases, leaving 8 bases between them. The CDR3 loop is CASSSPRETQYF. The CDR3 DNA reads as TGTGCCAGCAGTTCCCCCAGGGAGACCCAGTACTTC.

The chain links TRBV7-9 to TRBJ1-4; 10 bases match TRBD1. Trimming took 5 bases from V and 8 from J; bases not matched to a gene: 8. CDR1 is SEHNR, CDR2 FQNEAQ, per germline (reference sequence). The length of the CDR3 is 15 residues. CDR3 sequence: CASSPGTGVDEKLFF. CDR3 coding DNA: TGTGCCAGCAGCCCCGGGACAGGGGTTGACGAAAAACTGTTTTTT.

In its sample, this clone was seen a few times. This chain uses TRBV6-5 with TRBJ2-7; no reliable D call. The CDR3 spans 12 residues. Germline V CDR1 and CDR2: MNHEY, SVGAGI. Trimming left V 5 bases short and J 0 bases short, with 5 bases between. The DNA for the CDR3 is TGTGCCAGCAGTCCCAGCTCCTACGAGCAGTACTTC. Translation: CASSPSSYEQYF.

This clone has a handful of counts. This chain connects TRBV9 to TRBJ2-1; 9 nucleotides align to TRBD2. CDR3 size: 16 residues. V shed 1 base and J 9 bases; nucleotides not matched to a gene: 11. The V gene's germline CDR1 is SGDLS and CDR2 YYNGEE. The CDR3 bases are TGTGCCAGCAGCGTACTGACTAGCGGCGCTCAGGGTGAGCAGTTCTTC. This sequence encodes CASSVLTSGAQGEQFF.

The chain couples TRBV5-1 to TRBJ2-7; 12 bases are a match to TRBD2. The CDR3 length is 15 residues. The J segment lost 2 bases and the V segment lost 0 bases, leaving 0 bases of the junction unmatched. Germline V gene data show CDR1 as SGHRS and CDR2 as YFSETQ. In nucleotides, the CDR3 is TGCGCCAGCAGCTTGGCTAGCGGGAGGGCCTACGAGCAGTACTTC. Its protein is CASSLASGRAYEQYF.

A few counts support this clone. The J gene is TRBJ2-1, the V gene TRBV7-2; D gene ambiguous. Trimming took off 4 bases at V and 5 bases at J, with 15 bases between the two ends. Germline loops: CDR1 SGHTA, CDR2 FQGNSA. This CDR3 has 15 residues. The CDR3 region is CASSSQANRDNEQFF. CDR3 coding DNA: TGTGCCAGCAGCTCCCAGGCGAACCGAGACAATGAGCAGTTCTTC.

The CDR3 DNA is TGTGCCAGCAGTGTAGCGGGAGAAGATACGCAGTATTTT. Protein: CASSVAGEDTQYF. V gene TRBV2 combines with J gene TRBJ2-3; 9 nucleotides match TRBD2. The CDR3 totals 13 residues. Germline CDR1 is SNHLY and CDR2 is FYNNEI. The junction had 1 base not matched to a gene; V was cut back by 4 bases and J by 5 bases.

In this sample, this clone turned up a few times. The rearrangement joins TRBV29-1 to TRBJ1-5; a possible D gene is TRBD1 (5 bases). This CDR3 has 13 amino acids. Germline CDR1 is SQVTM and CDR2 is ANQGSEA. V was shortened by 4 bases and J by 5 bases, with 12 bases between the two germline ends. CDR3 sequence reads: CSVVWTTHQPQHF. The CDR3 DNA sequence: TGCAGCGTTGTTTGGACAACACATCAGCCCCAGCATTTT.

This chain links TRBV27 with TRBJ2-5, with D possibly TRBD2 on 6 matching bases. V gave up 6 bases and J gave up 4 bases, with 18 bases separating them. Germline V gene sequence: CDR1 MNHEY, CDR2 SMNVEV (reference sequence). The CDR3 sequence is 15 residues long. This CDR3 is CASSRAPEGRETQYF. The CDR3 DNA reads as TGTGCCAGCAGCCGGGCCCCGGAGGGGAGAGAGACCCAGTACTTC.

This clone was found a few times. Additional DNA sequences in this sample encode the identical CDR3. The chain employs TRBV5-4 and TRBJ2-7, with 8 positions matching TRBD2. In germline, CDR1 is SGHNT, CDR2 YYREEE (reference sequence). Trimming took 0 bases from V and 3 from J; bases not matched to a gene: 5. This CDR3 has 15 residues. CDR3 residues: CASSLGTSRNYEQYF. The CDR3 nucleotides are TGTGCCAGCAGCTTGGGGACTAGCAGAAACTACGAGCAGTACTTC.